Shown below are 32 T cell receptor beta chains from a single sample sequenced in a study of human T cells and chemical hapten exposure. Using its own MiXCR run on the RACE reads, TCRdb lists one record per CDR3 protein. Here the sample spans tens of thousands of distinct CDR3 sequences, 8.6% being singletons. Stated time point: healthy volunteer bleed at 6 weeks. Whole blood that had not been fractionated was the source of extracted total RNA. Sequencing was performed on whole blood. The receptors derive from a male donor in good health. Some clones in this sample may be carry-over from other donors' samples.

This clonotype was picked up a small number of times. The chain links TRBV6-9 to TRBJ2-5, with 9 nucleotides matching TRBD2. After removal of 7 bases from V and 3 bases from J, the junction contained 18 bases not matched to a gene. CDR1 and CDR2 (germline): MNHGY, SVAAGI. This CDR3 has 18 amino acids. The chain's CDR3 is CASTDFGGWKREEETQYF. CDR3 nucleotides: TGTGCCAGCACCGATTTTGGTGGGTGGAAGCGGGAGGAAGAGACCCAGTACTTC.

This clonotype was seen more than once but under ten times. This chain connects TRBV29-1 to TRBJ1-4, with 7 bases identical to TRBD1. Looked up from germline, CDR1 is SQVTM and CDR2 is ANQGSEA. This CDR3 region has 14 residues. CDR3 sequence reads: CRTAPGGRDEKLFF. CDR3 nucleotides: TGCAGGACCGCCCCAGGGGGAAGGGATGAAAAACTGTTTTTT.

This clonotype was observed a few times. This chain links TRBV5-4 with TRBJ2-1, with a possible D match to TRBD2 (7 bases). Germline V CDR1 and CDR2: SGHNT, YYREEE (reference sequence). The CDR3 length is 15 residues. The V and J ends lost 6 bases and 2 bases respectively, with 15 bases between them. For the CDR3, the DNA is TGTGCCAGCACCAGAGACGGGGGGCCCTACAATGAGCAGTTCTTC. Amino acid sequence: CASTRDGGPYNEQFF.

This clonotype was observed at least ten times. This chain uses TRBV6-6 with TRBJ2-3; a possible D gene is TRBD2 (7 bases). The CDR3 spans 15 residues. Germline V gives CDR1 MNHNY, CDR2 SVGAGI (reference sequence). V gave up 4 bases and J gave up 6 bases, with 17 bases separating them. The CDR3 coding sequence is TGTGCCAGCAGTTTCGAAGTGGGGGGGCGGGATACGCAGTATTTT. It encodes CASSFEVGGRDTQYF.

This clonotype was picked up many times. The chain employs TRBV2 and TRBJ1-5, with 7 bases that match TRBD1. This CDR3 contains 17 residues. Germline CDR1 is SNHLY and CDR2 is FYNNEI. The V gene end was trimmed by 3 bases and the J gene end by 6 bases; junction bases not matched to a gene: 14. The CDR3 sequence: CASSDSQGKTGVQPQHF. For the CDR3, the DNA is TGTGCCAGCAGTGATAGCCAAGGAAAAACAGGGGTTCAGCCCCAGCATTTT.

The chain uses TRBV20-1 and TRBJ1-4, with D tentatively TRBD1 (6 bases). CDR3 length equals 15 residues. The germline V gene has CDR1 DFQATT and CDR2 SNEGSKA (reference sequence). V dropped 5 bases and J dropped 5 bases, with 18 bases sitting between them. The CDR3 nucleotides read TGCAGTGCTGGCTTCCCGACAGGCAAGAATGAAAAACTGTTTTTT. It codes for CSAGFPTGKNEKLFF.

The chain links TRBV2 to TRBJ1-5, with 9 bases matching TRBD1. The CDR3 extends over 14 amino acids. V was pared by 5 bases and J by 5 bases, with 4 bases of the junction left unmatched. The germline V gene encodes CDR1 SNHLY and CDR2 FYNNEI. The CDR3 DNA reads TGTGCCAGCAGTTCCGGGACAGGGTATCAGCCCCAGCATTTT. Protein product: CASSSGTGYQPQHF.

This chain links TRBV4-2 with TRBJ2-3; D is unresolved. The CDR3 loop spans 15 amino acids. Trimming cost V 3 bases and J 1 base, with 11 bases left between them. The germline V gene encodes CDR1 LGHNA and CDR2 YNFKEQ. For the CDR3, the DNA is TGTGCCAGCAGCCAGGGATCGGCGGGCACAGATACGCAGTATTTT. Residues: CASSQGSAGTDTQYF.

This clonotype has a handful of counts. The chain carries TRBV3-1 and TRBJ1-2; 8 nucleotides match TRBD1. CDR3 length equals 15 residues. The junction had 10 bases not matched to a gene; V was cut back by 4 bases and J by 6 bases. CDR1 and CDR2 from the germline V gene are LGHDT and YNNKEL (reference sequence). The CDR3 loop reads CASSLGTGGGNGYTF. DNA for the CDR3: TGTGCCAGCAGCCTGGGCACAGGGGGGGGAAATGGCTACACCTTC.

The gene calls are TRBV5-1 and TRBJ2-6, with D maybe TRBD1 (5 bases). The CDR3 has 15 amino acids. Per the germline V gene, CDR1 is SGHRS and CDR2 is YFSETQ. The germline V and J ends were trimmed by 4 bases and 0 bases, with 8 bases remaining between them. The CDR3 spells CASSQGVSGANVLTF. CDR3 DNA sequence: TGCGCCAGCAGCCAAGGGGTCTCTGGGGCCAACGTCCTGACTTTC. Looking up the rest from reference TRBV5-1 and TRBJ2-6 gives the full variable domain: KAGVTQTPRYLIKTRGQQVTLSCSPISGHRSVSWYQQTPGQGLQFLFEYFSETQRNKGNFPGRFSGRQFSNSRSEMNVSTLELGDSALYLCASSQGVSGANVLTFGAGSRLTVL.

This clonotype came up many times. This sequence joins TRBV7-9 and TRBJ1-5, with 8 bases that match TRBD1. The germline V gene has CDR1 SEHNR and CDR2 FQNEAQ (reference sequence). This CDR3 region has 14 residues. The J segment lost 5 bases and the V segment lost 3 bases, leaving 3 bases of the junction unmatched. The CDR3 nucleotides read TGTGCCAGCAGCTTGTCGACAGGGGATCAGCCCCAGCATTTT. As protein: CASSLSTGDQPQHF.

This clonotype was found many times. CDR3 bases: TGTGCCAGCAGCGCAGCCGGGACAGGCGTCTCCAATGAGCAGTTCTTC. Encoded protein: CASSAAGTGVSNEQFF. The rearrangement joins TRBV7-9 to TRBJ2-1, with TRBD1 identical over 8 bases. Germline assignment: CDR1 SEHNR and CDR2 FQNEAQ (reference sequence). CDR3 length equals 16 residues. Trimming cost V 5 bases and J 6 bases; bases outside gene matches: 12.

V usage is TRBV10-3 and J usage is TRBJ2-2; D perhaps matches TRBD2 (5 bases). V was trimmed by 3 bases and J by 2 bases, leaving 10 bases between them. The CDR3 consists of 15 residues. Germline CDR1 ENHRY, CDR2 SYGVKD. CDR3 region: CAISDLAHNTGELFF. CDR3 nucleotide sequence: TGTGCCATCAGTGACCTAGCCCACAACACCGGGGAGCTGTTTTTT.

The CDR3, as DNA: TGTGCCAGCAGCCCATTCCGGACAGATTGGGGGGCGAACACTGAAGCTTTCTTT. As protein: CASSPFRTDWGANTEAFF. V and J are TRBV7-2 and TRBJ1-1, with TRBD1 as a possible D gene (6 bases). Germline lookup yields CDR1 SGHTA and CDR2 FQGNSA. This CDR3 region has 18 residues. V lost 5 bases, J lost 1 base, and 23 bases lay in between.

This clonotype was counted ten times or more. V is TRBV7-7 and J is TRBJ2-1; TRBD2 matches 11 bases. The V and J ends lost 6 bases and 5 bases, in that order; junction bases with no gene match: 12. CDR1 SSHAT and CDR2 FNYEAQ come from the germline V gene (reference sequence). CDR3 length equals 17 residues. DNA for the CDR3: TGTGCCAGCAGTCCACGGTCCGGGACTAGCGGAAACAATGAGCAGTTCTTC. This codes for CASSPRSGTSGNNEQFF.

Comment on this clonotype: This clone may be a read error of a much larger clone one base away. J is TRBJ2-3 and V is TRBV12-3 or TRBV12-4; the match to TRBD2 covers 9 bases. CDR3 length equals 16 residues. The V segment lost 9 bases and the J segment 2 bases; nucleotides outside the gene matches: 12. Here the CDR3 reads CASRLQAGGSTDTQYF. In DNA form, the CDR3 reads TGTGCCAGTCGACTACAGGCGGGGGGGTCCACAGATACGCAGTATTTT.

The CDR3 DNA reads as TGTGCCAGCACCTATCAGGGGGAGAACACTGAAGCTTTCTTT. This translates into CASTYQGENTEAFF. V and J are TRBV6-2 or TRBV6-3 and TRBJ1-1, with 7 bases lining up with TRBD1. V shed 7 bases and J 1 base; nucleotides not matched to a gene: 6. CDR3 length: 14 residues. Germline V gene data show CDR1 as MNHEY and CDR2 as SVGEGT.

This clonotype was seen more than once but under ten times. The V call is TRBV7-9, the J call TRBJ1-2; D ambiguous. Germline V CDR1 and CDR2: SEHNR, FQNEAQ (reference sequence). Trimming stripped 3 bases from V and 4 bases from J, with 9 bases between. This CDR3 contains 13 residues. The CDR3 protein is CASSLYISYGYTF. The CDR3 DNA sequence: TGTGCCAGCAGCTTGTATATTTCCTATGGCTACACCTTC. Full variable domain (missing parts from reference TRBV7-9 and TRBJ1-2): DTGVSQNPRHKITKRGQNVTFRCDPISEHNRLYWYRQTLGQGPEFLTYFQNEAQLEKSRLLSDRFSAERPKGSFSTLEIQRTEQGDSAMYLCASSLYISYGYTFGSGTRLTVV.

The rearrangement uses TRBV7-9 and TRBJ2-3; a weak D match, TRBD2 (6 bases). The CDR3 runs 14 residues. The ends were cut back, 5 bases at V and 6 bases at J, with 15 bases in the middle. Germline V lookup: CDR1 SEHNR, CDR2 FQNEAQ (reference sequence). CDR3 region: CASSPRDSGDTQYF. In DNA form, the CDR3 reads TGTGCCAGCAGCCCCCGGGACTCTGGGGATACGCAGTATTTT. Full variable domain (missing parts from reference TRBV7-9 and TRBJ2-3): DTGVSQNPRHKITKRGQNVTFRCDPISEHNRLYWYRQTLGQGPEFLTYFQNEAQLEKSRLLSDRFSAERPKGSFSTLEIQRTEQGDSAMYLCASSPRDSGDTQYFGPGTRLTVL.

This clonotype was counted a few times. The chain recombines TRBV20-1 with TRBJ2-3, with 9 bases aligning to TRBD2. V shed 3 bases and J 3 bases; nucleotides not matched to a gene: 4. Germline-derived CDR1 and CDR2 are DFQATT and SNEGSKA (reference sequence). The CDR3 is made up of 14 amino acids. The chain's CDR3 is CSASERGATDTQYF. The CDR3 DNA follows: TGCAGTGCTAGCGAGCGGGGGGCGACAGATACGCAGTATTTT.

The sample holds many counts of this clonotype. CDR3 coding DNA: TGTGCCAGCAGCCGGATAGGGGGGGCTGGAAACACCATATATTTT. This sequence encodes CASSRIGGAGNTIYF. The chain couples TRBV27 to TRBJ1-3; TRBD1 might be the D (6 bases). The germline V gene encodes CDR1 MNHEY and CDR2 SMNVEV (reference sequence). This CDR3 has 15 residues. V was shortened by 6 bases and J by 2 bases, with 14 bases between the two germline ends.

This clonotype occurred a few times. J is TRBJ2-5 and V is TRBV10-3, with no clear D. The CDR3 is made up of 14 amino acids. The V end lost 2 bases, the J end lost 1 base, and 8 bases lay between the germline ends. The germline V gene encodes CDR1 ENHRY and CDR2 SYGVKD. The CDR3 region is CAISEAYLQETQYF. As DNA, the CDR3 is TGTGCCATCAGTGAGGCCTACCTCCAAGAGACCCAGTACTTC.

This clonotype has a count of ten or more. This sequence joins TRBV10-1 and TRBJ2-2, with D possibly called TRBD1 or TRBD2 (5 bases each). The CDR3 spans 14 residues. From germline, CDR1 is WNHNN and CDR2 SYGVQD (reference sequence). The germline V and J ends were trimmed by 4 bases and 8 bases, with 14 bases remaining between them. The CDR3, as DNA: TGCGCCAGCAGTGTATCCGGGGCAGGAGGGGAGCTGTTTTTT. Its translation: CASSVSGAGGELFF.

This chain uses TRBV29-1 with TRBJ2-7, with 8 bases matching TRBD1. Losses at the gene ends were 4 bases for V and 0 bases for J; bases not matched to a gene: 2. The CDR3 has 13 residues. CDR1 SQVTM and CDR2 ANQGSEA come from the germline V gene. This CDR3 is CSVGTGNSYEQYF. For the CDR3, the DNA is TGCAGCGTTGGGACAGGGAACTCCTACGAGCAGTACTTC.

V and J are TRBV4-1 and TRBJ1-4; 7 nucleotides line up with TRBD1. Germline CDR1 reads MGHRA; CDR2 reads YSYEKL. V gave up 0 bases and J gave up 6 bases; unmatched junction bases: 7. This CDR3 is 16 amino acids long. CDR3 amino acids: CASSQEHGTEYEKLFF. Here the CDR3 DNA reads TGCGCCAGCAGCCAAGAACATGGGACAGAATATGAAAAACTGTTTTTT.

This clonotype was observed a handful of times. The V gene is TRBV29-1, the J gene TRBJ2-7; D perhaps matches TRBD1 (5 bases). Per the germline V gene, CDR1 is SQVTM and CDR2 is ANQGSEA. The CDR3 sequence is 11 residues long. The V gene lost 7 bases and the J gene lost 4 bases, with 11 bases spanning the gap. CDR3 coding DNA: TGCAGCGCCCAGGGTCCGTACGAGCAGTACTTC. This gives the protein CSAQGPYEQYF.

J is TRBJ2-2 and V is TRBV12-3 or TRBV12-4; D is perhaps TRBD2 (6 bases). V dropped 4 bases and J dropped 6 bases, with 9 bases sitting between them. The CDR3 has 13 amino acids. The DNA of the CDR3 is TGTGCCAGCAGTTCGGGGGTTCCCGGGGAGCTGTTTTTT. Residues: CASSSGVPGELFF.

The rearrangement links TRBV7-9 to TRBJ2-5; no clear D. CDR1 SEHNR and CDR2 FQNEAQ come from the germline V gene (reference sequence). CDR3 length equals 14 residues. Trimming shortened V by 5 bases and J by 4 bases, and 14 bases separated the two germline ends. CDR3 protein: CASSGRPAPETQYF. CDR3 nucleotides: TGTGCCAGCAGCGGCCGGCCCGCCCCAGAGACCCAGTACTTC.

CDR3 region: CASSLGGQVRNEQFF. The CDR3 region has the DNA TGTGCCAGCAGCTTAGGGGGACAGGTCCGCAATGAGCAGTTCTTC. This chain uses TRBV7-2 with TRBJ2-1; 8 bases match TRBD1. Per the germline V gene, CDR1 is SGHTA and CDR2 is FQGNSA. This CDR3 has 15 amino acids. With V trimmed by 1 base and J by 6 bases, 5 bases remained unmatched.

This clonotype was recorded many times. V usage is TRBV12-3 or TRBV12-4 and J usage is TRBJ1-1, with D uncertain. V was clipped by 1 base and J by 10 bases, with 13 bases between them. CDR3 size: 13 residues. CDR3 protein: CASSLGGGTVAFF. The CDR3 DNA sequence: TGTGCCAGCAGTTTAGGCGGTGGCACCGTAGCTTTCTTT.

V usage is TRBV6-2 or TRBV6-3 and J usage is TRBJ2-7, with D hard to call. Trimming removed 0 bases at V and 5 bases at J, with 11 bases between. Germline CDR1 reads MNHEY; CDR2 reads SVGEGT. The CDR3 is 14 residues long. CDR3 protein: CASSYSSRSNEQYF. The CDR3 DNA follows: TGTGCCAGCAGTTACTCGTCCCGGTCTAACGAGCAGTACTTC.

In its sample, this clonotype was seen a few times. This chain connects TRBV5-1 to TRBJ2-3; TRBD1 matches 9 bases. Germline V CDR1 and CDR2: SGHRS, YFSETQ. This CDR3 spans 23 amino acids. The V gene end was trimmed by 4 bases and the J gene end by 8 bases; junction bases not matched to a gene: 35. CDR3 in DNA: TGCGCCAGCAGCCCAGAGGACAGGGGACCATCGTCTTCCTTCCGTTCGTCCACGGGTACGCAGTATTTT. Amino acid sequence: CASSPEDRGPSSSFRSSTGTQYF. Full variable domain (rest looked up from reference TRBV5-1 and TRBJ2-3): KAGVTQTPRYLIKTRGQQVTLSCSPISGHRSVSWYQQTPGQGLQFLFEYFSETQRNKGNFPGRFSGRQFSNSRSEMNVSTLELGDSALYLCASSPEDRGPSSSFRSSTGTQYFGPGTRLTVL.